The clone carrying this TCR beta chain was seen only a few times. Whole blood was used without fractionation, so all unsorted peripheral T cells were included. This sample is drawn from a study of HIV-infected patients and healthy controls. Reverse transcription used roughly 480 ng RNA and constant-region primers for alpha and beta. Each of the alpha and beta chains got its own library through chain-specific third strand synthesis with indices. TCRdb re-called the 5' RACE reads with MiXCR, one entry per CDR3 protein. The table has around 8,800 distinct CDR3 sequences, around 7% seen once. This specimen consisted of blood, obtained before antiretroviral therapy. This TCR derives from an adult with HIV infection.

CDR3 residues: CASSYISQGNIQYF. For the CDR3, the DNA is TGTGCCAGCAGTTACATATCTCAGGGAAACATTCAGTACTTC. The chain is built from TRBV6-5 and TRBJ2-4; D might be TRBD1 (5 bases). V was trimmed by 2 bases and J by 6 bases, leaving 11 bases between them. Germline lookup yields CDR1 MNHEY and CDR2 SVGAGI. The CDR3 runs to 14 residues.